This T cell receptor beta chain was sequenced for a study of cytomegalovirus exposure and HLA in healthy donors. Study at large: The Caucasian-associated ancestry cluster contained about 80% of the approximately 400 genotyped donors. Study-wide points: Using the classifier, cytomegalovirus status was reportedly diagnosed with high specificity and sensitivity. TCR beta chains associated with HLA were, in a later analysis, more clonally expanded than equally common others.

CDR3 length: 17 residues. The germline V gene has CDR1 MNHEY and CDR2 SMNVEV (reference sequence). V shed 4 bases and J shed 6 bases, with 19 bases lying between them. With regard to this clone: Its antigen is not known. The sample contains more than one DNA sequence encoding this CDR3.

PCR employed 60 Vbeta and 13 Jbeta primers. Generated by immunoSEQ multiplex PCR, the TCRdb table keeps only in-frame clones and is missing some. The profile covers a few hundred thousand clones, with around 90% appearing a single time and about 2.5% taken by the ten largest. The V and J genes are TRBV27 and TRBJ1-6; no reliable D call. The receptor was derived from a woman between 18 and 29 years old in good health and CMV-seronegative. Material for sequencing was PBMCs. The CDR3 nucleotides read TGTGCCAGCAGTTCCGGAGCGGGCCCGTCGCTTAATTCACCCCTCCACTTT. Protein: CASSSGAGPSLNSPLHF.